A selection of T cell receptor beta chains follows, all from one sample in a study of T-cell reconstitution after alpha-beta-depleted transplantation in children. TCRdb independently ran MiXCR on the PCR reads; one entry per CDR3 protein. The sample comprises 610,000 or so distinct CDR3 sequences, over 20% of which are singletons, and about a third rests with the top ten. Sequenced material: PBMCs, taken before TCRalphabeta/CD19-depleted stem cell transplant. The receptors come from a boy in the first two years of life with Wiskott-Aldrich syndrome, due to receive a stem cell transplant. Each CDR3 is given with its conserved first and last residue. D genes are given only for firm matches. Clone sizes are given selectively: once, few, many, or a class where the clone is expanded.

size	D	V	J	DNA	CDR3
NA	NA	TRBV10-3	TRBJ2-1	TGTGCCATCAGCGCGGGATCTACAGGGTCCTACAATGAGCAGTTCTTC	CAISAGSTGSYNEQFF
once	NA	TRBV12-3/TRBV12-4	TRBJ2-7	TGTGCCTCAGCATCCCGGGACGGTCCCTACGAGCAGTACTTC	CASASRDGPYEQYF
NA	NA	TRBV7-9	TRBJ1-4	TGTGCCAGCAGTGGGCGGGTAGGCGCAACTAATGAAAAACTGTTTTTT	CASSGRVGATNEKLFF
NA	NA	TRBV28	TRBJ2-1	TGTGCCAGCAGTACCCCTCTCAATGAGCAGTTCTTC	CASSTPLNEQFF
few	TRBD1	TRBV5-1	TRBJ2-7	TGCGCCAGCAGGCCTGACAGGGTATCCCACTACGAGCAGTACTTC	CASRPDRVSHYEQYF
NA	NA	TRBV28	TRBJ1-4	TGTGCCAGCAGTTTGATAGGGATGGATGAAAAACTGTTTTTT	CASSLIGMDEKLFF
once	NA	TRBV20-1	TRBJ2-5	TGCAGTGCTAGAGAGAGGTGGGAGACCCAGTACTTC	CSARERWETQYF
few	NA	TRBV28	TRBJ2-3	TGTGCCAGCAGTTCCGGGAGTACCCCAGATACGCAGTATTTT	CASSSGSTPDTQYF
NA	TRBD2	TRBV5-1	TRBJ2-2	TGCGCCAGCAGCCCCGGGACTAGCGATACCGGGGAGCTGTTTTTT	CASSPGTSDTGELFF
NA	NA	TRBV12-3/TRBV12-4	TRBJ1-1	TGTGCCAGCAGCCCGTTGGGGACCGTGAACACTGAAGCTTTCTTT	CASSPLGTVNTEAFF
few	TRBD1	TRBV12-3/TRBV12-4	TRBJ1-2	TGTGCCAGCAGTGGGCGACAGGGGATAAACTATGGCTACACCTTC	CASSGRQGINYGYTF
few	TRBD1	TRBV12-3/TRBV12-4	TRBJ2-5	TGTGCCAGCAGTCCCGACAGGGTCGGGGAGACCCAGTACTTC	CASSPDRVGETQYF
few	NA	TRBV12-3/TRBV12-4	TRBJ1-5	TGTGCCAGCAGCTCCTCCATGCCCTATCAGCCCCAGCATTTT	CASSSSMPYQPQHF
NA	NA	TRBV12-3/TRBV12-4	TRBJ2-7	TGTGCCAGCATCCGGGACTTACGAACCTACGAGCAGTACTTC	CASIRDLRTYEQYF
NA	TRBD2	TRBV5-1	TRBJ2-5	TGCGCCAGCAGCTTTGGGACTAGCGTGAACCAAGAGACCCAGTACTTC	CASSFGTSVNQETQYF
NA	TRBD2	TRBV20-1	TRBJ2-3	TGCAGTGCCCGAAGACTAGCGGGAGATATTGATACGCAGTATTTT	CSARRLAGDIDTQYF
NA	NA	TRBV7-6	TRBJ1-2	TGTGCCAGCAGCCGACAGAATAACTATGGCTACACCTTC	CASSRQNNYGYTF
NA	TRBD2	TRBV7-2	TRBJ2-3	TGTGCCAGCAGCACGACTAGCGCAGATACGCAGTATTTT	CASSTTSADTQYF
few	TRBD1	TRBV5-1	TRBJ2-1	TGCGCCAGCAGCTTTCCCAGGGGGAATGAGCAGTTCTTC	CASSFPRGNEQFF
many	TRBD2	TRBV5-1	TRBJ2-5	TGCGCCAGCACAGCGGGAGAGGTGGGACAAGAGACCCAGTACTTC	CASTAGEVGQETQYF
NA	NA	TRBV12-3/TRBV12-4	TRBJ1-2	TGTGCCAGCAGTGGCAGAGTTACCTATGGCTACACCTTC	CASSGRVTYGYTF
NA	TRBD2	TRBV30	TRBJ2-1	TGTGCCTGGAGTGTACGGAGCGGGAGCGAGCAGTTCTTC	CAWSVRSGSEQFF
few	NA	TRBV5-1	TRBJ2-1	TGCGCCAGCAGCGATCAGGGGAATGAGCAGTTCTTC	CASSDQGNEQFF
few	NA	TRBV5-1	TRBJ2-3	TGCGCCAGCAGCCCAAGGGTTCCTAGCACAGATACGCAGTATTTT	CASSPRVPSTDTQYF
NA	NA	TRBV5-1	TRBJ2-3	TGCGCCAGCAGCTTGGAGGCCGGGAGAAGCACAGATACGCAGTATTTT	CASSLEAGRSTDTQYF
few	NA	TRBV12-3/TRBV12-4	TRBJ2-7	TGTGCCAGCAGTAGAAGTAACGAGCAGTACTTC	CASSRSNEQYF
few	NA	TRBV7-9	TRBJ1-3	TGTGCCAGCAGCTTAGCTACCTTCTCTGGAAACACCATATATTTT	CASSLATFSGNTIYF
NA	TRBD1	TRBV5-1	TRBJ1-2	TGCGCCAGCAGCGCGGTTGGACAGGGATATGGCTACACCTTC	CASSAVGQGYGYTF
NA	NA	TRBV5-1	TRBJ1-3	TGCGCCAGCAGCCTGGGGCGGTTAAGCTCTGGAAACACCATATATTTT	CASSLGRLSSGNTIYF
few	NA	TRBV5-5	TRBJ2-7	TGTGCCAGCAGCTGGGGGATGTACTCCTACGAGCAGTACTTC	CASSWGMYSYEQYF
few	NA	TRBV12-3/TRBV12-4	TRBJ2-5	TGTGCCAGCAGTTCTGCAGGGCAAGAGACCCAGTACTTC	CASSSAGQETQYF
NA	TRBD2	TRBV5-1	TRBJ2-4	TGCGCCAGCAGCTTGAAGCGGGACGCCATTCAGTACTTC	CASSLKRDAIQYF
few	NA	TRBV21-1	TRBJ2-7	TGTGCCAGCAGCAAAGATGGTCAGCCCTACGAGCAGTACTTC	CASSKDGQPYEQYF
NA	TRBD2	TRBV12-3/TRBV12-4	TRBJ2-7	TGTGCCAGCAATGTAGCGGGATACGAGCAGTACTTC	CASNVAGYEQYF
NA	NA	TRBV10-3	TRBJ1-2	TGTGCCATCAGTCCGGGACTGGGGATTGGGAGCTACACCTTC	CAISPGLGIGSYTF
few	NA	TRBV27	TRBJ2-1	TGTGCCAGCAGTTTAGCGGAGTACCGTAGGCACAATGAGCAGTTCTTC	CASSLAEYRRHNEQFF
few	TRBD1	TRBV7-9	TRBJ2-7	TGTGCCAGCAGCGACAGGGGCCACTCCTACGAGCAGTACTTC	CASSDRGHSYEQYF
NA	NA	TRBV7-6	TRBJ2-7	TGTGCCAGCAGCCACACCACACAGGGTGGAGCGGGCCTCTACGAGCAGTACTTC	CASSHTTQGGAGLYEQYF
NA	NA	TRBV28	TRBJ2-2	TGTGCCAGCAGCTCATTCGCAGTGAACACCGGGGAGCTGTTTTTT	CASSSFAVNTGELFF
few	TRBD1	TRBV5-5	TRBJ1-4	TGTGCCAGCAGCTTGAACCCCCGGGACAGGGACGAAAAACTGTTTTTT	CASSLNPRDRDEKLFF
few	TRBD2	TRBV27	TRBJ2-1	TGTGCCAGCGGAGGACTAGCGGGGTTCGGGGAGCAGTTCTTC	CASGGLAGFGEQFF
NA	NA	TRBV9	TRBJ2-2	TGTGCCAGCAGCGTACGTAGTGGATCGAACACCGGGGAGCTGTTTTTT	CASSVRSGSNTGELFF
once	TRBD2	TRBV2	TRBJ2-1	TGTGCCAGCAGTGCTAGCGGGAGGAGGAATGAGCAGTTCTTC	CASSASGRRNEQFF
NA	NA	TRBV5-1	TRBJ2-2	TGCGCCAGCAGTACTGCGTGGAGCTCCGGGGAGCTGTTTTTT	CASSTAWSSGELFF
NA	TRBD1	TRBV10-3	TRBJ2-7	TGTGCCATCAGCTCCGGGACAGGTGCCCTAGAGCAGTACTTC	CAISSGTGALEQYF
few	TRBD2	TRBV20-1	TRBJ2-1	TGCAGTGCTAGAGATTTAGCGGGTACCTACAATGAGCAGTTCTTC	CSARDLAGTYNEQFF
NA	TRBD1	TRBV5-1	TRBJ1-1	TGCGCCAGCAGCGCTACAGGGGGCGGTCCCCTCATGAACACTGAAGCTTTCTTT	CASSATGGGPLMNTEAFF
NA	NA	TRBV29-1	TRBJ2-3	TGCAGGGGAGTGTGGGCAGATACGCAGTATTTT	CRGVWADTQYF
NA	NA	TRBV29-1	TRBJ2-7	TGCAGCGTTGGGGTGACACCCTACGAGCAGTACTTC	CSVGVTPYEQYF
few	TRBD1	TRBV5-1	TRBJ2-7	TGCGCCAGCAGCCCGATTTCGACAGGGCCCTACGAGCAGTACTTC	CASSPISTGPYEQYF
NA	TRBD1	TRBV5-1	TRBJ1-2	TGCGCCAGCAGCCTGGGTGACAGGGCAAGCTATGGCTACACCTTC	CASSLGDRASYGYTF
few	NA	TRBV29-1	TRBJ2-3	TGCAGCGTTGGAGTTTCAGATACGCAGTATTTT	CSVGVSDTQYF
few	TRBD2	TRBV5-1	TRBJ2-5	TGCGCCAGCAGCTTGGGACTAGCGGGATCAGAGACCCAGTACTTC	CASSLGLAGSETQYF